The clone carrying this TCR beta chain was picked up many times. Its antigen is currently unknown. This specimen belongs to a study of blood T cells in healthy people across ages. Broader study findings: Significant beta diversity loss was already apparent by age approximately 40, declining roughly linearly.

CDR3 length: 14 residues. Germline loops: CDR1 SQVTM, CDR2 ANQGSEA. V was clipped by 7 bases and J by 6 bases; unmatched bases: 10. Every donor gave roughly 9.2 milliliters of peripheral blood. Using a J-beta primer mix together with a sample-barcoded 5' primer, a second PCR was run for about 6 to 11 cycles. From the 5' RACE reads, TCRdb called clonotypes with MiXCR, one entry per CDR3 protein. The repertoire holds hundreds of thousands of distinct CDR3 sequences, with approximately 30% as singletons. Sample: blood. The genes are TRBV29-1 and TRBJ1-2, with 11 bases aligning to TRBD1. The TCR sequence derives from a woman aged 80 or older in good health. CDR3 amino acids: CSAGTGGAVNGYTF. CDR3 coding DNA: TGCAGCGCCGGGACAGGGGGAGCGGTGAATGGCTACACCTTC.